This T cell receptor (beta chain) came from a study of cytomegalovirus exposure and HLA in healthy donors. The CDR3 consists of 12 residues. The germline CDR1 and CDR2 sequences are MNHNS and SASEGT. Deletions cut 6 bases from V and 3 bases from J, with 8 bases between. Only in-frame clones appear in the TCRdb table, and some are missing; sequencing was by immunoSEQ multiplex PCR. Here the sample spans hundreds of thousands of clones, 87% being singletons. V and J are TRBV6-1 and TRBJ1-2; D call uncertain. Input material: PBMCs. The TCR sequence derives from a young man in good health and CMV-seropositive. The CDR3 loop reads CASSGPYYGYTF. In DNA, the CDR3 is TGTGCCAGCAGCGGGCCATACTATGGCTACACCTTC.